This section outlines one T cell receptor (beta chain) sequence together with its context. Its specificity is unknown. The data were taken from a study of T cell repertoires in ileal Crohn's disease. Whole-study context: Operated complications were stricturing disease (around 60%) and penetrating disease (around 39%). Thiopurines (11) or anti-TNF agents (around 17) were given postoperatively to about half.

The data were produced by immunoSEQ multiplex PCR, yet TCRdb's version contains in-frame clones alone and is incomplete. Among over 10,000 clones listed, roughly 78% were seen once. Specified time point: neoterminal ileum biopsy at postoperative endoscopy, about 6 months after surgery. Adults with ileal or ileocolonic Crohn's disease and an indication for resection were eligible. Study conclusions and caveats: Active smokers at surgery had more clonal expansions than non-smokers.

Source material: ileal tissue. The receptor was derived from an adult with Crohn's disease.

The CDR3 spells CASSEAAGAAGNTIYF. The CDR3 DNA reads as TGTGCCAGCAGTGAAGCCGCGGGGGCGGCAGGAAACACCATATATTTT. The chain uses TRBV6-1 and TRBJ1-3; possibly TRBD1 for D (6 bases). CDR3 length equals 16 residues. The V gene's germline CDR1 is MNHNS and CDR2 SASEGT. Between the trimmed V and J ends, which lost 0 bases and 4 bases, there was a span of 13 bases.